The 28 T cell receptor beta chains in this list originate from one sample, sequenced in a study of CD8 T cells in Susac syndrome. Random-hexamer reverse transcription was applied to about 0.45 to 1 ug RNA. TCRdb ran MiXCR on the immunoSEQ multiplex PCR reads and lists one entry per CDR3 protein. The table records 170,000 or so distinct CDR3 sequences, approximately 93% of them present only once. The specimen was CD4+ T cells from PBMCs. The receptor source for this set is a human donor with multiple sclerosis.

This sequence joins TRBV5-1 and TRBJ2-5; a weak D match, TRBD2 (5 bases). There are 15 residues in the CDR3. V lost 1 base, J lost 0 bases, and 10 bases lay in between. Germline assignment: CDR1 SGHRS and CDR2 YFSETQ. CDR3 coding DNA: TGCGCCAGCAGCTTGCCTCTCGGGGACCAAGAGACCCAGTACTTC. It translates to CASSLPLGDQETQYF.

The CDR3 bases are TGCGCCAGCAGAGAAGAGAACACTGAAGCTTTCTTT. Amino acids: CASREENTEAFF. This rearrangement joins TRBV5-1 to TRBJ1-1; D is unresolved. V was clipped by 5 bases and J by 1 base, with 6 bases between them. The CDR3 contains 12 residues. Germline values: CDR1 SGHRS, CDR2 YFSETQ.

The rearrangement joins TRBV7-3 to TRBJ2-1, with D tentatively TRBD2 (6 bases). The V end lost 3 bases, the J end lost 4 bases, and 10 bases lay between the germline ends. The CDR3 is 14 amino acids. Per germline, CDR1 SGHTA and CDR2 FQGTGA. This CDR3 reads CASSFSGTYNEQFF. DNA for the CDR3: TGTGCCAGCAGCTTTAGCGGTACTTACAATGAGCAGTTCTTC.

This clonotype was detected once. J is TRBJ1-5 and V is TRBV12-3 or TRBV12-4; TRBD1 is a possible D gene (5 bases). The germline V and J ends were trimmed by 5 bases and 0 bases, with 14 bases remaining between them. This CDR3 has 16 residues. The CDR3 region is CASSPRQLYSNQPQHF. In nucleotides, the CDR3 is TGTGCCAGCAGTCCCAGACAGCTCTATAGCAATCAGCCCCAGCATTTT.

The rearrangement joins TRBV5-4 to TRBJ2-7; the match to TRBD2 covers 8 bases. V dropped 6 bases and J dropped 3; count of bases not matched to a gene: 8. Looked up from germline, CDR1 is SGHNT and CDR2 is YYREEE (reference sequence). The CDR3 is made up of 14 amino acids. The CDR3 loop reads CASKPGGGHYEQYF. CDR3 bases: TGTGCCAGCAAACCCGGGGGGGGCCACTACGAGCAGTACTTC. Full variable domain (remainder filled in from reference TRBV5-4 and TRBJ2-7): ETGVTQSPTHLIKTRGQQVTLRCSSQSGHNTVSWYQQALGQGPQFIFQYYREEENGRGNFPPRFSGLQFPNYSSELNVNALELDDSALYLCASKPGGGHYEQYFGPGTRLTVT.

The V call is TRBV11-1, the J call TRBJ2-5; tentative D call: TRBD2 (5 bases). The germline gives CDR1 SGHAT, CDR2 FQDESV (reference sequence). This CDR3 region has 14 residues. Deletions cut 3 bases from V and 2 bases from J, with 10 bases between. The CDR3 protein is CASSFLQRQETQYF. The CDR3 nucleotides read TGTGCCAGCAGCTTCTTGCAGCGGCAAGAGACCCAGTACTTC. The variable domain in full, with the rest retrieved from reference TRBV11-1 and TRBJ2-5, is EAEVAQSPRYKITEKSQAVAFWCDPISGHATLYWYRQILGQGPELLVQFQDESVVDDSQLPKDRFSAERLKGVDSTLKIQPAELGDSAMYLCASSFLQRQETQYFGPGTRLLVL.

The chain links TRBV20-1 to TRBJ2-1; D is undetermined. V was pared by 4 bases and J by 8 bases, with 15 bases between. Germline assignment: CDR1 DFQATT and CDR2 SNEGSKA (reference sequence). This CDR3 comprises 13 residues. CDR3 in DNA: TGCAGTGCTAAAGCTTGGACCGTGGATGAGCAGTTCTTC. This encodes CSAKAWTVDEQFF.

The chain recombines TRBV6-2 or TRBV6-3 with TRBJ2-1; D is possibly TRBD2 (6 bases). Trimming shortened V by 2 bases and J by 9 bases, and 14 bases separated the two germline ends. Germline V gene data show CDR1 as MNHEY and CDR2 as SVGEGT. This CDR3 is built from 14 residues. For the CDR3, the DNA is TGTGCCAGCAGTTACCCCTTGGGGGGAGCTGAGCAGTTCTTC. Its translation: CASSYPLGGAEQFF.

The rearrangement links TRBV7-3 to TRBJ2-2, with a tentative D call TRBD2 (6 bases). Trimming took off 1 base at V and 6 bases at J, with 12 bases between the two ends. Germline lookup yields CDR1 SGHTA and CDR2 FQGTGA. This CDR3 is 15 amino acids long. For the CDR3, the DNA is TGTGCCAGCAGCTTAAACTTGGGGGGTGCCGGGGAGCTGTTTTTT. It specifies CASSLNLGGAGELFF.

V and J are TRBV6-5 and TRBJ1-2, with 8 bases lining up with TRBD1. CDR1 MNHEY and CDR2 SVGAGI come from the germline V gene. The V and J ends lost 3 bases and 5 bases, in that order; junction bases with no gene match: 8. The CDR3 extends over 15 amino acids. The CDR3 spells CASSYGQGGGYGYTF. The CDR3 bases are TGTGCCAGCAGTTATGGACAGGGTGGTGGGTATGGCTACACCTTC.

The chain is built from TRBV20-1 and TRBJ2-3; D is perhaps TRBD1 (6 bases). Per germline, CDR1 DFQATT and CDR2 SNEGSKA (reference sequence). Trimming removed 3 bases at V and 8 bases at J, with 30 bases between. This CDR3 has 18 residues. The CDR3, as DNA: TGCAGTGCTAGCTATCCCATAACCCGACAGGTTCCTCAGGGTACGCAGTATTTT. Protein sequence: CSASYPITRQVPQGTQYF.

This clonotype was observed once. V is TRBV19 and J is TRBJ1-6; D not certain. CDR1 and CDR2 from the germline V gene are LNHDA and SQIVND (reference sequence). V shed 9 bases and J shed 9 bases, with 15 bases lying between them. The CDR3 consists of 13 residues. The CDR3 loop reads CASRLGRVSPLHF. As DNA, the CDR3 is TGTGCCAGCCGGCTGGGTAGAGTTTCACCCCTCCACTTT.

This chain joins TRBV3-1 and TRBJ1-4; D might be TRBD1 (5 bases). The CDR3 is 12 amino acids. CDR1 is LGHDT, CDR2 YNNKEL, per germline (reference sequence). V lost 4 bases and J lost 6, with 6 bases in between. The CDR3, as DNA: TGTGCCAGCAGCCTGGGACATGAAAAACTGTTTTTT. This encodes CASSLGHEKLFF. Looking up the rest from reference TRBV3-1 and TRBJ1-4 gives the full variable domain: DTAVSQTPKYLVTQMGNDKSIKCEQNLGHDTMYWYKQDSKKFLKIMFSYNNKELIINETVPNRFSPKSPDKAHLNLHINSLELGDSAVYFCASSLGHEKLFFGSGTQLSVL.

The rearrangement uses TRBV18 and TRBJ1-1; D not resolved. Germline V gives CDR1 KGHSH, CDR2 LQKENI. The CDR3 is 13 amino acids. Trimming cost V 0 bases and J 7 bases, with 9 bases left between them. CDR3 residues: CASSPPVRDEAFF. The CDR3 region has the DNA TGTGCCAGCTCACCACCGGTAAGGGATGAAGCTTTCTTT.

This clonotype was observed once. CDR3 in DNA: TGTGCCAGCAGTCTCGACCTGGGGAGTAATGAGCAGTTCTTC. Translating gives CASSLDLGSNEQFF. V gene TRBV6-5 combines with J gene TRBJ2-1, with D perhaps TRBD2 (5 bases). CDR1 is MNHEY, CDR2 SVGAGI, per germline. There are 14 residues in the CDR3. With 5 bases removed from V and 7 bases from J, the gap between germline ends came to 15 bases.

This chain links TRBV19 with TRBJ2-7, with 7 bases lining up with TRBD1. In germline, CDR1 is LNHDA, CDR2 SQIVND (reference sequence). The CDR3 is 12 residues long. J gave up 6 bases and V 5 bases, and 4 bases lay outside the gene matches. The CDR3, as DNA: TGTGCCAGTAGTCCACAGGGGAGCGAGCAGTACTTC. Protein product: CASSPQGSEQYF.

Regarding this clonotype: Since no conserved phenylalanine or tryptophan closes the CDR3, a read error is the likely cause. CDR3 nucleotide sequence: TGTGCCTGGAGTGTACTCTTAGCGGGGGGCATATTCTACAATGAGCAGTTCCTC. Translated, it gives CAWSVLLAGGIFYNEQFL. This chain connects TRBV30 to TRBJ2-1, with 10 positions matching TRBD2. V gave up 0 bases and J gave up 3 bases; unmatched junction bases: 11. Germline V gene data show CDR1 as GTSNPN and CDR2 as SVGIG (reference sequence). The CDR3 length is 18 residues.

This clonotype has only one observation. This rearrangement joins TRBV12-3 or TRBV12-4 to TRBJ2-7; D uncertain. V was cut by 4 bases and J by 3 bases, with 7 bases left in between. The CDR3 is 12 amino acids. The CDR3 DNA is TGTGCCAGCAGTTCCTCCCACTACGAGCAGTACTTC. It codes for CASSSSHYEQYF.

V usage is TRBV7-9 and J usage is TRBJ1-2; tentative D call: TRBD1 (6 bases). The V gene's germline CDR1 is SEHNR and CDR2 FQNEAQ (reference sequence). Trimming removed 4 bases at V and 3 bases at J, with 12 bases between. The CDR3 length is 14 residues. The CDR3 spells CASSWAQGDYGYTF. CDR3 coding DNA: TGTGCCAGCAGCTGGGCACAGGGAGACTATGGCTACACCTTC.

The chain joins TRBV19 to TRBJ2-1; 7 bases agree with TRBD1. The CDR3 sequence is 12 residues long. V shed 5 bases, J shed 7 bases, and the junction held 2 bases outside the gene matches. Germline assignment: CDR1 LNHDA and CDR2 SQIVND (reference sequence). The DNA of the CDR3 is TGTGCCAGTAGTGTACAGGGGAATGAGCAGTTCTTC. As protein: CASSVQGNEQFF.

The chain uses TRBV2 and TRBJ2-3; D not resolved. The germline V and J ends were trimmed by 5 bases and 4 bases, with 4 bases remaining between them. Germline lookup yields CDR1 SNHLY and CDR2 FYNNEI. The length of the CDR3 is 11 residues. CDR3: CASSIADTQYF. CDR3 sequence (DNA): TGTGCCAGCAGTATCGCAGATACGCAGTATTTT.

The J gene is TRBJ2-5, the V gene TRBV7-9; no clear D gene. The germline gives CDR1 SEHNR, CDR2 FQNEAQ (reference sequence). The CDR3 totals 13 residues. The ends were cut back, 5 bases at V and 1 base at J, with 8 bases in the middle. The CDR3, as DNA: TGTGCCAGCAGCGCAGAACCCCAAGAGACCCAGTACTTC. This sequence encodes CASSAEPQETQYF.

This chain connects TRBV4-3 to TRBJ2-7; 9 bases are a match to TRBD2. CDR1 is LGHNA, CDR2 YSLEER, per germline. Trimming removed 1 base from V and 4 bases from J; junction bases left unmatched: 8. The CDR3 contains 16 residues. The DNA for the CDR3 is TGCGCCAGCAGCCAAGGTGATAGCGGGAGTTCATACGAGCAGTACTTC. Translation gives CASSQGDSGSSYEQYF.

CDR3 protein: CASSRRDSRTPQHF. CDR3 DNA: TGTGCCAGCAGCCGCAGGGACAGCAGGACGCCCCAGCATTTT. The V call is TRBV5-6, the J call TRBJ1-5; 7 positions match TRBD1. V trimming: 4 bases; J trimming: 9 bases; junction bases outside the gene matches: 10. Germline CDR1 SGHDT, CDR2 YYEEEE. The length of the CDR3 is 14 residues.

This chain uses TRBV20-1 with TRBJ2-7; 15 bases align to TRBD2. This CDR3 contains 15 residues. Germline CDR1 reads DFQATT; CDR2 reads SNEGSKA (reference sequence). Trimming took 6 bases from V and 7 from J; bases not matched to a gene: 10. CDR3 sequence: CSADGLAGGRGEQYF. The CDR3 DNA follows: TGCAGTGCGGATGGACTAGCGGGAGGGCGGGGAGAGCAGTACTTC.

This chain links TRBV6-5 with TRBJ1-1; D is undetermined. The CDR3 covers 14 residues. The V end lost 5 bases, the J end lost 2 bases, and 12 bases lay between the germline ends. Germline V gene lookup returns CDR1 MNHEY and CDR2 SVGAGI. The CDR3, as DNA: TGTGCCAGCAGTCTTACCCTCAGAAACACTGAAGCTTTCTTT. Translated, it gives CASSLTLRNTEAFF.

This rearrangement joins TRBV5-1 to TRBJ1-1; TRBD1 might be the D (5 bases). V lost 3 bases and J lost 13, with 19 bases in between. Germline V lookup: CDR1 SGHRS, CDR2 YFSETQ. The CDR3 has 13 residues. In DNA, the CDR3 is TGCGCCAGCAGCTCTGGGGTGGGGACGCAAGTTTTCTTT. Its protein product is CASSSGVGTQVFF.

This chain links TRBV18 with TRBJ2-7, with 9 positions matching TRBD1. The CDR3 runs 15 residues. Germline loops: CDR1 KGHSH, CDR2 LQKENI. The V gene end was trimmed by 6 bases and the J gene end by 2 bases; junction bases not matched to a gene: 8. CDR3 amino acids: CASSPGQGLTYEQYF. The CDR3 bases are TGTGCCAGCTCCCCGGGACAGGGTCTTACCTACGAGCAGTACTTC.